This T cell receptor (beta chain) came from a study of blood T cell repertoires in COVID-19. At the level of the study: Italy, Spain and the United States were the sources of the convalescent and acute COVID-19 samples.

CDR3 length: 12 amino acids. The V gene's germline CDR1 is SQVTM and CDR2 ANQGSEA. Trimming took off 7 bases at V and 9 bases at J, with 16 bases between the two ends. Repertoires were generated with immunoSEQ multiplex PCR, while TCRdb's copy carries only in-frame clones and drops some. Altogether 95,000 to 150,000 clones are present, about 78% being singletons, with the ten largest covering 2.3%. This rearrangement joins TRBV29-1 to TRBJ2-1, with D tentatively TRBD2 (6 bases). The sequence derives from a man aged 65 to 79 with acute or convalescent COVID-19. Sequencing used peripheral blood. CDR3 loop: CSGALAMGEQFF. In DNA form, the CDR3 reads TGCAGCGGTGCGCTAGCGATGGGTGAGCAGTTCTTC.